This is a list of T cell receptor beta chains from one sample in a study of regulatory T cells in long-lasting Graves disease. TCRdb re-derived calls from the multiplex PCR reads in MiXCR, one entry per CDR3 protein. The repertoire holds 350,000 to 450,000 distinct CDR3 sequences, with around 11% as singletons. These same records also appear under a second study, on T cells in Graves' hyperthyroidism and ophthalmopathy.

The sequencing here drew on peripheral blood mononuclear cells (PBMCs), taken at new diagnosis, from a patient treated with antithyroid drugs. These receptors originate from a woman between 18 and 29 years old with Graves disease. The CDR3 runs from the conserved cysteine through the conserved F or W. Each record gives: D gene, clone size, V gene, J gene, CDR3 protein, CDR3 DNA. A D gene is named only where the DNA matches it firmly. Clone size is stated in some rows and not others, as once, few, many or a class when expanded.

>-|many|TRBV20-1|TRBJ2-1
CNMLGGAYNEQFF
TGCAATATGCTCGGAGGGGCCTACAATGAGCAGTTCTTC
>-|many|TRBV3-1|TRBJ2-5
CASTQGRGQETQYF
TGTGCCAGCACCCAAGGGCGGGGTCAAGAGACCCAGTACTTC
>-|few|TRBV12-3/TRBV12-4|TRBJ2-5
CASSAGIRETQYF
TGTGCCAGCAGCGCAGGGATAAGGGAGACCCAGTACTTC
>TRBD1|few|TRBV9|TRBJ1-3
CASSVDPTGGISGNTIYF
TGTGCCAGCAGCGTAGACCCTACAGGGGGGATCTCTGGAAACACCATATATTTT
>TRBD1|-|TRBV5-1|TRBJ1-3
CASSLVLTGDISIRDPHSGNTIYF
TGCGCCAGCAGCTTGGTGTTAACAGGGGATATTTCCATACGGGATCCTCACTCTGGAAACACCATATATTTT
>TRBD1|many|TRBV4-3|TRBJ1-1
CASSQFDRGNTEAFF
TGCGCCAGCAGCCAGTTCGACAGGGGCAACACTGAAGCTTTCTTT
>-|-|TRBV19|TRBJ2-7
CASSIRSRDYEQYF
TGTGCCAGTAGTATACGGTCGCGGGACTACGAGCAGTACTTC
>TRBD1|many|TRBV10-3|TRBJ1-1
CAISRQGADTEAFF
TGTGCCATCAGTCGCCAGGGGGCGGACACTGAAGCTTTCTTT
>-|many|TRBV10-1|TRBJ1-4
CASSEGDPYNEKLFF
TGCGCCAGCAGTGAAGGGGACCCCTACAATGAAAAACTGTTTTTT
>-|-|TRBV5-1|TRBJ2-5
CASSFGALSVGTQYF
TGCGCCAGCAGCTTCGGCGCGCTTTCAGTAGGGACCCAGTACTTC
>-|-|TRBV7-6|TRBJ2-2
CASSGGTAMTNTGELFF
TGTGCCAGCAGCGGAGGGACAGCTATGACGAACACCGGGGAGCTGTTTTTT
>-|many|TRBV12-3/TRBV12-4|TRBJ1-5
CASSLGGHNQPQHF
TGTGCCAGCAGTTTAGGGGGGCACAATCAGCCCCAGCATTTT
>-|-|TRBV12-3/TRBV12-4|TRBJ1-2
CASSFGAADGYTF
TGTGCCAGCAGTTTTGGGGCAGCCGATGGCTACACCTTC
>-|many|TRBV6-5|TRBJ1-5
CASSYSRGGVQPQHF
TGTGCCAGCAGTTACTCGCGGGGAGGTGTTCAGCCCCAGCATTTT
>-|many|TRBV27|TRBJ1-4
CASSLSRGYRLFF
TGTGCCAGCAGTTTATCCCGGGGGTATCGGCTGTTTTTT
>-|many|TRBV4-1|TRBJ1-4
CASSQGPNNEKLFF
TGCGCCAGCAGCCAGGGACCGAATAATGAAAAACTGTTTTTT
>TRBD1|many|TRBV18|TRBJ2-7
CASSPDRDKQYF
TGTGCCAGCTCACCCGACAGGGATAAGCAGTACTTC
>-|-|TRBV5-5|TRBJ2-7
CASSSSQSSYEQYF
TGTGCCAGCAGCTCTTCACAGAGCTCCTACGAGCAGTACTTC
>-|many|TRBV7-3|TRBJ2-1
CASSLSYSSYNEQFF
TGTGCCAGCAGCTTATCATACAGCTCCTACAATGAGCAGTTCTTC
>-|many|TRBV20-1|TRBJ2-1
CSARDLNGSERNEQFF
TGCAGTGCTAGAGATCTAAACGGGAGTGAGAGAAATGAGCAGTTCTTC
>-|few|TRBV20-1|TRBJ1-2
CSAPEKIGVDYTF
TGCAGTGCCCCCGAAAAGATTGGGGTGGACTACACCTTC
>-|many|TRBV30|TRBJ1-2
CAWSVTPGSSYGYTF
TGTGCCTGGAGTGTAACACCCGGCTCGAGCTATGGCTACACCTTC
>-|many|TRBV7-9|TRBJ2-3
CASSLARGVSTDTQYF
TGTGCCAGCAGCCTCGCGAGGGGCGTGAGCACAGATACGCAGTATTTT
>TRBD2|many|TRBV19|TRBJ2-5
CASSIGGRETQYF
TGTGCCAGTAGTATCGGCGGGAGGGAGACCCAGTACTTC
>-|-|TRBV4-1|TRBJ2-1
CASSQDLRTLNNEQFF
TGCGCCAGCAGCCAAGATCTGCGGACTCTAAACAATGAGCAGTTCTTC
>-|many|TRBV7-9|TRBJ1-6
CASSLRRENSPLHF
TGTGCCAGCAGCTTACGACGGGAGAATTCACCCCTCCACTTT
>-|few|TRBV27|TRBJ2-5
CASSLGGSAQTQYF
TGTGCCAGCAGTTTAGGGGGTAGCGCCCAGACCCAGTACTTC
>-|-|TRBV20-1|TRBJ1-2
CSATAGGRIYGYTF
TGCAGTGCTACTGCGGGGGGCAGGATCTATGGCTACACCTTC
>-|-|TRBV6-6|TRBJ2-1
CASSYSRGVDKFF
TGTGCCAGCAGTTACTCGCGTGGGGTGGATAAGTTCTTC
>-|many|TRBV20-1|TRBJ2-5
CSARSQSRDLWGETQYF
TGCAGTGCTAGATCCCAATCCCGGGACCTATGGGGAGAGACCCAGTACTTC
>-|-|TRBV5-1|TRBJ2-1
CASSLVWQGNEQFF
TGCGCCAGCAGCTTGGTTTGGCAGGGAAATGAGCAGTTCTTC
>TRBD2|many|TRBV7-9|TRBJ2-3
CASSKTSGRSADTQYF
TGTGCCAGCAGCAAGACTAGCGGGAGAAGCGCAGATACGCAGTATTTT
>TRBD2|few|TRBV20-1|TRBJ2-3
CSARRLTGGGDTQYF
TGCAGTGCTAGAAGGTTGACGGGAGGTGGAGATACGCAGTATTTT
>-|many|TRBV27|TRBJ1-2
CASSQTVYYGYTF
TGTGCCAGCAGCCAAACAGTCTACTATGGCTACACCTTC
>TRBD1|many|TRBV24-1|TRBJ1-2
CATSDFVGTGGHGYTF
TGTGCCACCAGTGATTTCGTAGGGACAGGGGGCCATGGCTACACCTTC
>-|once|TRBV18|TRBJ1-1
CASSPPTPNTEAFF
TGTGCCAGCTCACCACCTACACCAAACACTGAAGCTTTCTTT
>-|many|TRBV28|TRBJ2-2
CASRLFNSGGELFF
TGTGCCAGCAGACTTTTTAATAGTGGCGGGGAGCTGTTTTTT